This TCR beta chain was sequenced for a study of blood T cell repertoires in COVID-19. Losses at the gene ends were 3 bases for V and 5 bases for J; bases not matched to a gene: 4. The CDR3 totals 14 residues. Germline CDR1 MGHRA, CDR2 YSYEKL. This clone was recorded a few times. In the original workflow: Amplified reference gene primers provided the basis for estimating nucleated cell counts. TCRdb's copy holds only in-frame clones and misses some; the assay was immunoSEQ multiplex PCR. V and J calls and clone size are those listed in that table; D and trimming were worked out from the DNA. The sample lists about 140,000 clones, under 90% occurring once.

This receptor was taken from a human donor in a cohort sampled during active COVID-19. The specimen was peripheral blood. The chain combines TRBV4-1 with TRBJ1-3; 7 bases line up with TRBD1. The CDR3 DNA is TGCGCCAGCAGCCAGCCGGGACAGAGAAACACCATATATTTT. Translation: CASSQPGQRNTIYF.